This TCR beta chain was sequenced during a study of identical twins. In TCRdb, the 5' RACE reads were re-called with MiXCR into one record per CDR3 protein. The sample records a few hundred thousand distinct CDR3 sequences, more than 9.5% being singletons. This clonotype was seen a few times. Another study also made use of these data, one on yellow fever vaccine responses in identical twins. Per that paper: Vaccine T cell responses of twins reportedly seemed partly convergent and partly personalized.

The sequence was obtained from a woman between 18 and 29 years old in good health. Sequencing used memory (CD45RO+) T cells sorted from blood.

Here the CDR3 reads CASSLGLSTEAFF. For the CDR3, the DNA is TGCGCCAGCAGCCTCGGACTTAGCACTGAAGCTTTCTTT. The chain uses TRBV5-1 and TRBJ1-1; the D is unclear. This CDR3 has 13 amino acids. Germline CDR1 reads SGHRS; CDR2 reads YFSETQ. V lost 4 bases to trimming and J lost 4 bases, with 11 bases between them.